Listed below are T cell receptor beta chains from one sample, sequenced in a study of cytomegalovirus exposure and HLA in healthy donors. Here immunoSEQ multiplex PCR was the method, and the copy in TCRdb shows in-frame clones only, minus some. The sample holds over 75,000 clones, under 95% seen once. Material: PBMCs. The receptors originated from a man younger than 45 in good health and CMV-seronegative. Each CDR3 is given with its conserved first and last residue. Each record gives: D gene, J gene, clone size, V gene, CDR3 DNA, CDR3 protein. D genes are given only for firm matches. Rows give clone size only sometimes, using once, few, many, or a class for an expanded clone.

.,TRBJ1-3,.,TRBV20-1,TGCAGTGCCACGTTCAGGAACACCATATATTTT,CSATFRNTIYF
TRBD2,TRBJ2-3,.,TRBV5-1,TGCGCCAGCAGCTTGAAGCTAGCGGGACCCACAGATACGCAGTATTTT,CASSLKLAGPTDTQYF
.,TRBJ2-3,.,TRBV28,TGTGCCAGCAGTCCACTGGGGCACGGTGTATACACAGATACGCAGTATTTT,CASSPLGHGVYTDTQYF
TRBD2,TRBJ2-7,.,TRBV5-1,TGCGCCAGTACAGGACTAGGTGGCTACGAGCAGTACTTC,CASTGLGGYEQYF
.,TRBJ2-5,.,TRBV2,TGTGCCAGCAGTCGACTGGACTACCTCCAAGAGACCCAGTACTTC,CASSRLDYLQETQYF
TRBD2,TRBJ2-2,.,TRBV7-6,TGTGCCAGCAGCTACAGCGGGGGGACTAACACCGGGGAGCTGTTTTTT,CASSYSGGTNTGELFF
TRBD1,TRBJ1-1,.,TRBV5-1,TGCGCCAGCAGCTTCATATCCGGGACAGGGGACACTGAAGCTTTCTTT,CASSFISGTGDTEAFF
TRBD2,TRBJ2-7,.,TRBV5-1,TGCGCCAGCAGCGTAACTAGCGGGAGGTATGTAAACGAGCAGTACTTC,CASSVTSGRYVNEQYF
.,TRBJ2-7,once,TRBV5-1,TGCGCCAGCAGCGAGCACGCGGCCTACGAGCAGTACTTC,CASSEHAAYEQYF
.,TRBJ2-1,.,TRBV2,.,CASSERFGQGALGYEFF
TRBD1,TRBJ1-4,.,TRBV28,TGTGCCAGCAGTCCACAGGGGCCCGCCTCTAATGAAAAACTGTTTTTT,CASSPQGPASNEKLFF
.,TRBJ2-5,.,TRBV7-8,TGTGCCAGCACCAAGAACAGGATGGGTTACCAAGAGACCCAGTACTTC,CASTKNRMGYQETQYF
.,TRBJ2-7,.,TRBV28,TGTGCCAGCAGTACAGGGTTCAAGCAGTACTTC,CASSTGFKQYF
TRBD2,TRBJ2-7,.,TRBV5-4,TGTGCCAGCAGCTTGAATCTAGCGGGGAGCTACGAGCAGTACTTC,CASSLNLAGSYEQYF
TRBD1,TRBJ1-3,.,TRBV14,TGTGCCAGCAGCCAAGATTGGGCGAGGGGGCGCTCCGGAAACACCATATATTTT,CASSQDWARGRSGNTIYF
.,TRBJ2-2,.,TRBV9,TGTGCCAGCAGCGTAGGTATTGGCAACACCGGGGAGCTGTTTTTT,CASSVGIGNTGELFF
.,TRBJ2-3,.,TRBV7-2,TGTGCCAGCAGCACCGCTAGCGCTTCTAGCACAGATACGCAGTATTTT,CASSTASASSTDTQYF
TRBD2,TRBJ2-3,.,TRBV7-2,TGTGCCAGCAGCTTAGCCGGGGGGGCAGCAGATACGCAGTATTTT,CASSLAGGAADTQYF
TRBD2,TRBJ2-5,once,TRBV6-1,TGTGCCAGCAGTGGCCCGTTGGGGACTAGCGGGGGGAGGGCGGAGACCCAGTACTTC,CASSGPLGTSGGRAETQYF
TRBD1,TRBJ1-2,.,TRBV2,TGTGCCAGCAGTGCTACAGATAGGGGGCGCACTGGCTACACCTTC,CASSATDRGRTGYTF
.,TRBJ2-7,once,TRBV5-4,TGTGCCAGCAGCTTGGGGCACTACGAGCAGTACTTC,CASSLGHYEQYF
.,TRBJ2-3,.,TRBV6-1,TGTGCCAGCAGCGCATACAGGGTCGAAGATACGCAGTATTTT,CASSAYRVEDTQYF